Following are 9 T cell receptor beta chains from one sample sequenced in a study of cytomegalovirus exposure and HLA in healthy donors. Using immunoSEQ multiplex PCR, the repertoire was profiled, and TCRdb retains in-frame clones only, with some absent. In the table there are around 160,000 clones, roughly 80% of which are singletons. Sequencing was done on a sample of PBMCs. These receptors were collected from a young man in good health and CMV-seropositive.

V gene TRBV25-1 combines with J gene TRBJ2-5; TRBD1 might be the D (6 bases). Germline values: CDR1 MGHDK, CDR2 SYGVNS. The length of the CDR3 is 17 residues. The V and J ends lost 2 bases and 5 bases respectively, with 21 bases between them. As DNA, the CDR3 is TGTGCCAGCAGTGAAGCGAGCTCTCGACAGGAGTTGGAGACCCAGTACTTC. Its translation: CASSEASSRQELETQYF.

The V call is TRBV29-1, the J call TRBJ2-3; D might be TRBD1 (6 bases). The germline V and J ends were trimmed by 6 bases and 2 bases, with 21 bases remaining between them. Germline CDR1 reads SQVTM; CDR2 reads ANQGSEA. This CDR3 is built from 16 residues. Here the CDR3 reads CSVEPGRGIHTDTQYF. DNA of the CDR3: TGCAGCGTCGAACCGGGAAGGGGGATCCACACAGATACGCAGTATTTT.

The chain employs TRBV7-2 and TRBJ1-2; tentative D call: TRBD1 (6 bases). CDR1 SGHTA and CDR2 FQGNSA come from the germline V gene. The CDR3 length is 13 residues. Trimming stripped 1 base from V and 3 bases from J, with 6 bases between. The CDR3 DNA sequence: TGTGCCAGCAGCTTAGGGACAGACTATGGCTACACCTTC. Its translation is CASSLGTDYGYTF.

The J gene is TRBJ1-1, the V gene TRBV7-2, with TRBD1 as a possible D gene (5 bases). The germline gives CDR1 SGHTA, CDR2 FQGNSA. The CDR3 extends over 14 amino acids. Between the trimmed V and J ends, which lost 1 base and 4 bases, there was a span of 10 bases. CDR3 DNA: TGTGCCAGCAGCTTAGGGCAGGGATTCACTGAAGCTTTCTTT. Amino acid sequence: CASSLGQGFTEAFF.

This sequence joins TRBV20-1 and TRBJ1-2; TRBD1 is a possible D gene (5 bases). The CDR3 extends over 11 amino acids. CDR1 DFQATT and CDR2 SNEGSKA come from the germline V gene (reference sequence). CDR3 bases: TGCAGCGGCACAGGCGTTGATGGCTACACCTTC. Its translation is CSGTGVDGYTF.

This clone came up a few times. This chain connects TRBV4-1 to TRBJ1-4, with D perhaps TRBD1 (5 bases). Trimming removed 2 bases from V and 5 bases from J, with 9 bases in between. The CDR3 is 14 amino acids. Germline CDR1 is MGHRA and CDR2 is YSYEKL. The CDR3 here is CASSQRQSNEKLFF. The CDR3 DNA sequence: TGCGCCAGCAGCCAAAGACAGTCAAATGAAAAACTGTTTTTT.

This sequence joins TRBV10-1 and TRBJ1-2, with TRBD1 matching 7 bases. This CDR3 has 14 residues. Germline CDR1 is WNHNN and CDR2 is SYGVQD (reference sequence). Trimming cost V 5 bases and J 0 bases; bases outside gene matches: 3. The CDR3 DNA reads as TGCGCCAGCAGTCGACAGGGCCCTAACTATGGCTACACCTTC. It translates to CASSRQGPNYGYTF.

The chain couples TRBV4-1 to TRBJ1-1; D is possibly TRBD1 (5 bases). The germline V gene encodes CDR1 MGHRA and CDR2 YSYEKL. V was pared by 3 bases and J by 0 bases, with 11 bases between. This CDR3 is built from 15 residues. The CDR3 DNA sequence: TGCGCCAGCAGCCATGAAACAGGTATGAACACTGAAGCTTTCTTT. Protein product: CASSHETGMNTEAFF.

This clone was detected only once. As DNA, the CDR3 is TGCAGCGTTGGGTCCCGAAGGGGATCCTACGAGCAGTACTTC. Encoded protein: CSVGSRRGSYEQYF. V usage is TRBV29-1 and J usage is TRBJ2-7, with D possibly being TRBD1 (5 bases). The CDR3 length is 14 residues. Trimming removed 4 bases from V and 1 base from J, with 14 bases in between. Germline CDR1 is SQVTM and CDR2 is ANQGSEA.